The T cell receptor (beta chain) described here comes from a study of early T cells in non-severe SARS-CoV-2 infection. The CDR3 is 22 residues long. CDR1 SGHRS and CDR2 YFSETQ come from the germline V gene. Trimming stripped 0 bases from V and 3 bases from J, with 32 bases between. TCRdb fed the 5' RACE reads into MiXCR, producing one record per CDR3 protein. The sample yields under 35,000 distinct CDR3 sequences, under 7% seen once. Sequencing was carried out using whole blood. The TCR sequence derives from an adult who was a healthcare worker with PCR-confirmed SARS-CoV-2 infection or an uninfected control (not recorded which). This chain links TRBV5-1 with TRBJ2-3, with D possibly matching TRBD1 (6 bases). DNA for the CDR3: TGCGCCAGCAGCTTGGCAGGGGTATCTGGGGCTTTGTCATACCTCCAAACAGATACGCAGTATTTT. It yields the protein CASSLAGVSGALSYLQTDTQYF.